These 32 T cell receptor beta chains originate from one sample sequenced in a study of blood T cell repertoires in COVID-19 (dated by TCRdb to about 2020). Library generation was performed with the immunoSEQ multiplex PCR assay. The source is immuneACCESS, and TCRdb retained only in-frame sequences with V and J called. Part of the clones is not carried over; for the studies checked, unresolved V genes explain less than half of this, and the remainder is unexplained. The sample profile shows 150,000 to 200,000 clones; more than 65% of them were found once. The biggest ten clones account for around 17% of the sample. Sequencing input: PBMCs or T cells enriched from blood (not recorded which). These receptors came from a woman aged 50 to 65 with acute COVID-19.

The J gene is TRBJ1-1, the V gene TRBV19; weak D call: TRBD1 (6 bases). The V gene's germline CDR1 is LNHDA and CDR2 SQIVND (reference sequence). The CDR3 spans 14 residues. V lost 6 bases and J 11 bases, leaving 22 bases between the germline ends. The CDR3 DNA follows: TGTGCCAGTAGGGGATACACAACCACAGGGTTGGCTTTCTTT. It specifies CASRGYTTTGLAFF.

V is TRBV12-3 or TRBV12-4 and J is TRBJ2-2, with D maybe TRBD1 (6 bases). V lost 5 bases and J 9 bases, leaving 10 bases between the germline ends. CDR3 length: 12 residues. CDR3 in amino acids: CASSLGQWELFF. The CDR3 bases are TGTGCCAGCAGTCTGGGACAATGGGAGCTGTTTTTT.

There are a few counts of this clone. The chain employs TRBV14 and TRBJ1-1; perhaps TRBD1 as D (6 bases). This CDR3 has 14 amino acids. Germline V CDR1 and CDR2: SGHDN, FVKESK. V lost 4 bases, J lost 9 bases, and 18 bases lay in between. CDR3 DNA: TGTGCCAGCAGCCTCCAACCCACCGGGACAAAAGCTTTCTTT. Amino acid sequence: CASSLQPTGTKAFF.

This clone has a single count. The V call is TRBV9, the J call TRBJ1-2, with TRBD1 identical over 8 bases. Trimming cost V 3 bases and J 0 bases; bases outside gene matches: 4. Germline CDR1 is SGDLS and CDR2 is YYNGEE. The CDR3 is 15 amino acids. CDR3 amino acids: CASSAPGGPNYGYTF. CDR3 nucleotides: TGTGCCAGCAGCGCGCCAGGGGGCCCTAACTATGGCTACACCTTC.

The gene calls are TRBV12-3 or TRBV12-4 and TRBJ1-1; D call uncertain. The V end lost 8 bases, the J end lost 0 bases, and 10 bases lay between the germline ends. The CDR3 totals 13 residues. The chain's CDR3 is CASWRNVNTEAFF. In DNA, the CDR3 is TGTGCCAGCTGGAGGAACGTGAACACTGAAGCTTTCTTT.

CDR3 protein: CASSFLRGGPDTQYF. The CDR3 region has the DNA TGTGCCAGCAGCTTCCTCCGGGGGGGCCCAGATACGCAGTATTTT. The V gene is TRBV7-9, the J gene TRBJ2-3; 8 positions agree with TRBD2. The CDR3 length is 15 residues. The germline CDR1 and CDR2 sequences are SEHNR and FQNEAQ (reference sequence). V lost 3 bases and J lost 4; bases outside the gene matches: 6.

V is TRBV7-9 and J is TRBJ2-3; 15 bases are shared with TRBD2. The CDR3 totals 16 residues. CDR1 is SEHNR and CDR2 is FQNEAQ in the germline V gene (reference sequence). V lost 5 bases and J lost 4; bases outside the gene matches: 4. CDR3 sequence (DNA): TGTGCCAGCAGCCGAGGACTAGCGGGGGGGGCAGATACGCAGTATTTT. Protein sequence: CASSRGLAGGADTQYF.

The chain recombines TRBV5-1 with TRBJ2-3, with D maybe TRBD1 (6 bases). The CDR3 is 17 residues long. Germline lookup yields CDR1 SGHRS and CDR2 YFSETQ. V was cut by 3 bases and J by 1 base, with 18 bases left in between. Here the CDR3 DNA reads TGCGCCAGCAGCTCCGGACCTGGGAAGGGGGGCACAGATACGCAGTATTTT. Residues: CASSSGPGKGGTDTQYF. The full variable domain, its missing parts supplied by reference TRBV5-1 and TRBJ2-3, is KAGVTQTPRYLIKTRGQQVTLSCSPISGHRSVSWYQQTPGQGLQFLFEYFSETQRNKGNFPGRFSGRQFSNSRSEMNVSTLELGDSALYLCASSSGPGKGGTDTQYFGPGTRLTVL.

Remarks on this clone: The same CDR3 arises from other DNA sequences in this sample as well. The J gene is TRBJ1-5, the V gene TRBV30; D call uncertain. The V gene's germline CDR1 is GTSNPN and CDR2 SVGIG (reference sequence). Trimming pared 0 bases from V and 0 bases from J, leaving 3 bases between. There are 13 residues in the CDR3. The CDR3 DNA is TGTGCCTGGAGTGTCAGTAGCAATCAGCCCCAGCATTTT. Protein product: CAWSVSSNQPQHF.

The gene calls are TRBV10-1 and TRBJ1-6, with TRBD1 matching over 7 bases. The V segment lost 2 bases and the J segment 6 bases; nucleotides outside the gene matches: 1. Per germline, CDR1 WNHNN and CDR2 SYGVQD (reference sequence). CDR3 length equals 14 residues. CDR3 nucleotides: TGCGCCAGCAGTGAGGGGGACAGTAATTCACCCCTCCACTTT. Translation gives CASSEGDSNSPLHF.

V usage is TRBV4-2 and J usage is TRBJ1-2; the match to TRBD1 covers 8 bases. The ends lost 8 bases at V and 8 bases at J; junction bases unmatched: 16. The CDR3 has 15 amino acids. Germline V gene lookup returns CDR1 LGHNA and CDR2 YNFKEQ. CDR3: CASRSQGTGENGYTF. CDR3 DNA: TGTGCCAGCCGCAGCCAGGGGACAGGAGAAAACGGCTACACCTTC.

The rearrangement links TRBV29-1 to TRBJ1-1; D might be TRBD1 (6 bases). The CDR3 consists of 14 residues. Trimming cost V 4 bases and J 1 base, with 13 bases left between them. Germline lookup yields CDR1 SQVTM and CDR2 ANQGSEA. The CDR3 is CSVGIVQGNTEAFF. In DNA form, the CDR3 reads TGCAGCGTTGGTATTGTACAGGGGAACACTGAAGCTTTCTTT.

The chain joins TRBV28 to TRBJ2-2, with D unresolved. Germline CDR1 MDHEN, CDR2 SYDVKM. CDR3 length: 12 residues. Trimming cost V 8 bases and J 1 base, with 5 bases left between them. This chain's CDR3 is CASVENTGELFF. The CDR3 DNA sequence: TGTGCCAGCGTAGAGAACACCGGGGAGCTGTTTTTT.

This clone was detected only a few times. The chain uses TRBV28 and TRBJ1-5; D possibly corresponds to TRBD1 (5 bases). The length of the CDR3 is 15 residues. Germline lookup yields CDR1 MDHEN and CDR2 SYDVKM. The V end lost 2 bases, the J end lost 3 bases, and 11 bases lay between the germline ends. The CDR3 sequence: CASSLPGVHNQPQHF. DNA of the CDR3: TGTGCCAGCAGTTTACCGGGGGTGCACAATCAGCCCCAGCATTTT.

This rearrangement joins TRBV28 to TRBJ2-7; D remains unclear. In germline, CDR1 is MDHEN, CDR2 SYDVKM. The CDR3 extends over 11 amino acids. Trimming took 2 bases from V and 7 from J, leaving 6 bases between them. In DNA form, the CDR3 reads TGTGCCAGCAGTTTAAACGGTGAGCAGTACGTC. Its translation: CASSLNGEQYV.

With respect to this clone: Other DNA sequences within the sample encode an identical CDR3. This rearrangement joins TRBV6-5 to TRBJ1-1; tentative D call: TRBD1 (6 bases). Trimming left V 6 bases short and J 5 bases short, with 13 bases between. Germline assignment: CDR1 MNHEY and CDR2 SVGAGI. The length of the CDR3 is 13 residues. The CDR3 DNA reads as TGTGCCAGCAGAATTTCAAGGGGGACTGAAGCTTTCTTT. This gives the protein CASRISRGTEAFF.

V gene TRBV3-1 (or the pseudogene TRBV3-2) combines with J gene TRBJ1-2; D is ambiguous. The CDR3 is made up of 11 amino acids. The germline gives CDR1 LGHDT, CDR2 YNNKEL (reference sequence). V lost 3 bases and J 8 bases, leaving 7 bases between the germline ends. The CDR3 reads CASSQAFGYTF. The CDR3 DNA follows: TGTGCCAGCAGCCAGGCCTTCGGCTACACCTTC.

The chain joins TRBV7-2 to TRBJ1-4; tentative D call: TRBD1 (6 bases). Looked up from germline, CDR1 is SGHTA and CDR2 is FQGNSA. V lost 5 bases, J lost 8 bases, and 15 bases lay in between. The CDR3 is 14 amino acids. CDR3 protein: CASSPGQLKEKLFF. The CDR3 nucleotides read TGTGCCAGCAGCCCAGGACAGTTAAAGGAAAAACTGTTTTTT.

There are a few counts of this clone. The rearrangement links TRBV5-1 to TRBJ1-1, with D unresolved. Germline V gene data show CDR1 as SGHRS and CDR2 as YFSETQ. The CDR3 has 13 amino acids. V dropped 2 bases and J dropped 5 bases, with 10 bases sitting between them. The CDR3 DNA sequence: TGCGCCAGCAGCTTCCAAGTAGAGACTGAAGCTTTCTTT. The encoded protein is CASSFQVETEAFF.

The chain couples TRBV7-6 to TRBJ2-3, with D possibly being TRBD1 (5 bases). Trimming removed 1 base at V and 6 bases at J, with 5 bases between. This CDR3 region has 12 residues. Germline V gene sequence: CDR1 SGHVS, CDR2 FNYEAQ. The chain's CDR3 is CASSLEGDTQYF. The CDR3 DNA follows: TGTGCCAGCAGCTTAGAGGGGGATACGCAGTATTTT.

The table lists this clone with a count of one. The rearrangement joins TRBV2 to TRBJ2-1; 8 nucleotides match TRBD2. Germline lookup yields CDR1 SNHLY and CDR2 FYNNEI. V shed 6 bases, J shed 8 bases, and the junction held 6 bases outside the gene matches. This CDR3 is 13 amino acids long. The CDR3 spells CASSGGAQDEQFF. The CDR3 nucleotides read TGTGCCAGCAGCGGGGGGGCGCAGGATGAGCAGTTCTTC.

Concerning this clone itself: Other DNA sequences in the sample encode the same CDR3. J is TRBJ2-5 and V is TRBV9; D may be TRBD2 (7 bases). The CDR3 is 16 residues long. Trimming stripped 0 bases from V and 1 base from J, with 13 bases between. CDR1 and CDR2 (germline): SGDLS, YYNGEE. CDR3 in DNA: TGTGCCAGCAGCGTAGCGGCGGGGGCCCTCCAAGAGACCCAGTACTTC. Amino acid sequence: CASSVAAGALQETQYF.

The chain joins TRBV4-2 to TRBJ1-1; D gene uncertain. The CDR3 is 12 amino acids. Germline CDR1 LGHNA, CDR2 YNFKEQ. Trimming took 0 bases from V and 10 from J, leaving 9 bases between them. The CDR3 DNA reads as TGTGCCAGCAGCCAAGATAGAATCGGAGCTTTCTTT. This translates into CASSQDRIGAFF.

The rearrangement joins TRBV5-1 to TRBJ1-1; D unresolved. There are 13 residues in the CDR3. The ends were cut back, 0 bases at V and 1 base at J, with 4 bases in the middle. Germline V gives CDR1 SGHRS, CDR2 YFSETQ. The CDR3 DNA sequence: TGCGCCAGCAGCTTGGGGGCGAACACTGAAGCTTTCTTT. Encoded protein: CASSLGANTEAFF.

The genes are TRBV7-2 and TRBJ2-5; possible D gene TRBD2, 6 bases. Germline CDR1 SGHTA, CDR2 FQGNSA. The V gene lost 4 bases and the J gene lost 2 bases, with 11 bases spanning the gap. The CDR3 consists of 14 residues. CDR3 in DNA: TGTGCCAGCAGCTATCTTGGGAGGCAAGAGACCCAGTACTTC. It translates to CASSYLGRQETQYF.

This CDR3 is CASIGAGLNTEAFF. In DNA form, the CDR3 reads TGTGCCAGTATAGGGGCAGGGCTGAACACTGAAGCTTTCTTT. This chain links TRBV19 with TRBJ1-1, with a possible D match to TRBD1 (5 bases). The CDR3 sequence is 14 residues long. Germline V gives CDR1 LNHDA, CDR2 SQIVND (reference sequence). Between the trimmed V and J ends, which lost 7 bases and 0 bases, there was a span of 12 bases.

The chain couples TRBV2 to TRBJ1-6; TRBD1 agrees at 7 bases. The V and J ends lost 5 bases and 7 bases, in that order; junction bases with no gene match: 5. In germline, CDR1 is SNHLY, CDR2 FYNNEI. The CDR3 is made up of 14 amino acids. The CDR3 DNA is TGTGCCAGCAGTCGGGGACAGCCCAATTCACCCCTCCACTTT. Its translation is CASSRGQPNSPLHF.

This clone has a handful of counts. The V and J genes are TRBV4-1 and TRBJ2-1, with D possibly matching TRBD2 (6 bases). CDR1 and CDR2 (germline): MGHRA, YSYEKL. V was shortened by 4 bases and J by 2 bases, with 12 bases between the two germline ends. This CDR3 has 15 amino acids. CDR3 bases: TGCGCCAGCAGCCCGGGTTGGGGGGCCTACAATGAGCAGTTCTTC. It codes for CASSPGWGAYNEQFF.

Only one count was recorded for this clone. The chain recombines TRBV25-1 with TRBJ1-2, with D unclear. Per germline, CDR1 MGHDK and CDR2 SYGVNS. V lost 3 bases and J lost 4, with 15 bases in between. CDR3 size: 15 residues. In nucleotides, the CDR3 is TGTGCCAGCAGTGATCCCCGCCTAGGCTCCTATGGCTACACCTTC. Protein: CASSDPRLGSYGYTF.

V is TRBV11-2 and J is TRBJ2-3, with 11 bases matching TRBD2. Germline V gene sequence: CDR1 SGHAT, CDR2 FQNNGV. This CDR3 has 17 amino acids. V trimming: 0 bases; J trimming: 6 bases; junction bases outside the gene matches: 8. The CDR3 coding sequence is TGTGCCAGCAGCTTAGATCTCAGACTAGCGGGGTTGGATACGCAGTATTTT. Translating gives CASSLDLRLAGLDTQYF.

The chain recombines TRBV4-3 with TRBJ1-1; D ambiguous. The CDR3 consists of 14 residues. Trimming pared 0 bases from V and 8 bases from J, leaving 13 bases between. Germline assignment: CDR1 LGHNA and CDR2 YSLEER. CDR3 bases: TGCGCCAGCAGCCAAGATCCCCATACCCAGGAAGCTTTCTTT. Its protein is CASSQDPHTQEAFF.

The DNA of the CDR3 is TGTGCCAGTAGTATCTCGGGGTTCCAGCCCCAGCATTTT. It specifies CASSISGFQPQHF. This chain connects TRBV19 to TRBJ1-5; D is ambiguous. Germline V lookup: CDR1 LNHDA, CDR2 SQIVND (reference sequence). Trimming pared 3 bases from V and 7 bases from J, leaving 10 bases between. This CDR3 comprises 13 residues. The full variable domain, in which reference TRBV19 and TRBJ1-5 provide the parts outside the CDR3, is DGGITQSPKYLFRKEGQNVTLSCEQNLNHDAMYWYRQDPGQGLRLIYYSQIVNDFQKGDIAEGYSVSREKKESFPLTVTSAQKNPTAFYLCASSISGFQPQHFGDGTRLSIL.